The 27 T cell receptor beta chains below were found in one sample sequenced in a study of blood T cell repertoires in COVID-19. Clones were read by immunoSEQ multiplex PCR, and TCRdb kept only the in-frame ones, dropping some. The profile shows over 400,000 clones, 80% to 90% of them singletons. Sequenced sample: peripheral blood. The receptors were sampled from a human donor in a cohort sampled during active COVID-19.

The rearrangement joins TRBV6-6 to TRBJ1-2, with TRBD1 matching over 9 bases. The CDR3 is made up of 14 amino acids. With 8 bases clipped from V and 8 bases from J, the junction kept 12 bases outside the gene matches. CDR1 is MNHNY and CDR2 is SVGAGI in the germline V gene (reference sequence). The CDR3: CASLRDRATWGYTF. The CDR3 nucleotides read TGTGCCAGCCTCCGGGACAGGGCGACTTGGGGCTACACCTTC.

The chain carries TRBV30 and TRBJ2-1; perhaps TRBD1 as D (6 bases). The CDR3 runs 14 residues. Germline CDR1 reads GTSNPN; CDR2 reads SVGIG (reference sequence). Between the trimmed V and J ends, which lost 2 bases and 7 bases, there was a span of 15 bases. The CDR3 DNA follows: TGTGCCTGGAGTTCCCGGGCCCAGGGGAATGAGCAGTTCTTC. As protein: CAWSSRAQGNEQFF.

The genes are TRBV2 and TRBJ1-3; possibly TRBD1 for D (5 bases). Germline CDR1 is SNHLY and CDR2 is FYNNEI. Between the trimmed V and J ends, which lost 7 bases and 0 bases, there was a span of 13 bases. The length of the CDR3 is 15 residues. The CDR3 sequence is CASTLGTNSGNTIYF. DNA for the CDR3: TGTGCCAGCACCTTGGGGACTAACTCTGGAAACACCATATATTTT.

This sequence joins TRBV6-5 and TRBJ1-2; maybe TRBD1 (5 bases). The CDR3 spans 16 residues. The germline V and J ends were trimmed by 0 bases and 4 bases, with 15 bases remaining between them. In germline, CDR1 is MNHEY, CDR2 SVGAGI. The CDR3 DNA reads TGTGCCAGCAGTTACTCGGCCCCAGGGCTCTCCTATGGCTACACCTTC. It translates to CASSYSAPGLSYGYTF.

The chain is built from TRBV2 and TRBJ1-1, with D hard to call. V was clipped by 3 bases and J by 11 bases, with 10 bases between them. The V gene's germline CDR1 is SNHLY and CDR2 FYNNEI. The CDR3 spans 11 residues. CDR3 bases: TGTGCCAGCAGTGAGACATGGAAGGCTTTCTTT. The encoded protein is CASSETWKAFF.

This sequence joins TRBV7-6 and TRBJ2-1; TRBD2 aligns across 7 bases. CDR3 size: 15 residues. Germline trimming cut 7 bases from V and 2 bases from J; bases unmatched to any gene: 8. Looked up from germline, CDR1 is SGHVS and CDR2 is FNYEAQ. As DNA, the CDR3 is TGTGCCAGCACCGCCGGGGGGACGGCCTACAATGAGCAGTTCTTC. This encodes CASTAGGTAYNEQFF.

The chain employs TRBV14 and TRBJ2-1, with 7 bases identical to TRBD2. CDR1 is SGHDN, CDR2 FVKESK, per germline. J lost 5 bases, V lost 4 bases, and 11 bases had no gene match. The CDR3 is made up of 16 amino acids. This CDR3 is CASSPLRGSGHNEQFF. The CDR3 DNA is TGTGCCAGCAGCCCTCTAAGGGGTAGCGGGCACAATGAGCAGTTCTTC.

The gene calls are TRBV19 and TRBJ2-1; 10 nucleotides match TRBD2. The trim removed 5 bases at V and 10 bases at J, leaving 11 bases unmatched. Per germline, CDR1 LNHDA and CDR2 SQIVND (reference sequence). The CDR3 sequence is 15 residues long. The CDR3: CASSSIAGGPLEQFF. The CDR3 nucleotides read TGTGCCAGTAGTTCTATAGCGGGAGGACCCCTCGAGCAGTTCTTC.

The CDR3 nucleotides are TGCGCCAGCAGCCAAGGTCCAGGGGGCTCCTACAATGAGCAGTTCTTC. It specifies CASSQGPGGSYNEQFF. This chain links TRBV4-1 with TRBJ2-1; the match to TRBD1 covers 7 bases. The V segment lost 1 base and the J segment 0 bases; nucleotides outside the gene matches: 3. Germline CDR1 reads MGHRA; CDR2 reads YSYEKL. The CDR3 runs 16 residues.

This rearrangement joins TRBV9 to TRBJ1-1; D gene unclear. CDR1 and CDR2 from the germline V gene are SGDLS and YYNGEE. V gave up 4 bases and J gave up 3 bases, with 16 bases separating them. The CDR3 runs to 15 residues. The CDR3 here is CASSLISRGDTEAFF. CDR3 nucleotides: TGTGCCAGCAGCCTTATCAGCCGGGGAGACACTGAAGCTTTCTTT. The whole variable domain, filled in from reference TRBV9 and TRBJ1-1, reads DSGVTQTPKHLITATGQRVTLRCSPRSGDLSVYWYQQSLDQGLQFLIQYYNGEERAKGNILERFSAQQFPDLHSELNLSSLELGDSALYFCASSLISRGDTEAFFGQGTRLTVV.

V usage is TRBV6-5 and J usage is TRBJ1-5, with 9 bases matching TRBD1. Germline CDR1 is MNHEY and CDR2 is SVGAGI. CDR3 length: 15 amino acids. J gave up 4 bases and V 4 bases, and 5 bases lay outside the gene matches. DNA of the CDR3: TGTGCCAGCAGTTCCCGCGGGACAGGGAATCAGCCCCAGCATTTT. This encodes CASSSRGTGNQPQHF.

This clone was seen just once. DNA for the CDR3: TGTGCCAGCAGCCAGAGAGGGACAGGGAGCGAGCAGTACTTC. This gives the protein CASSQRGTGSEQYF. V and J are TRBV7-3 and TRBJ2-7, with TRBD1 matching over 9 bases. CDR3 length equals 14 residues. Germline V gene sequence: CDR1 SGHTA, CDR2 FQGTGA. V lost 5 bases and J lost 6; bases outside the gene matches: 8.

This rearrangement joins TRBV9 to TRBJ1-2; 7 nucleotides align to TRBD1. The CDR3 extends over 14 amino acids. Looked up from germline, CDR1 is SGDLS and CDR2 is YYNGEE. The V segment lost 3 bases and the J segment 4 bases; nucleotides outside the gene matches: 6. The CDR3 reads CASSGADRPYGYTF. DNA for the CDR3: TGTGCCAGCAGCGGTGCGGACAGGCCCTATGGCTACACCTTC. The entire variable domain, with the rest obtained from reference TRBV9 and TRBJ1-2, is as follows: DSGVTQTPKHLITATGQRVTLRCSPRSGDLSVYWYQQSLDQGLQFLIQYYNGEERAKGNILERFSAQQFPDLHSELNLSSLELGDSALYFCASSGADRPYGYTFGSGTRLTVV.

The gene calls are TRBV12-5 and TRBJ2-7; a possible D gene is TRBD1 (6 bases). This CDR3 is built from 16 residues. V lost 2 bases and J lost 1, with 15 bases in between. CDR1 and CDR2 from the germline V gene are LGHNT and FRNRAP. CDR3 in DNA: TGTGCTAGTGGTTTGTCTACGGCAGGGGTTTCCTACGAGCAGTACTTC. It translates to CASGLSTAGVSYEQYF.

This chain joins TRBV15 and TRBJ1-6; D is ambiguous. Germline V gene data show CDR1 as LNHNV and CDR2 as YYDKDF (reference sequence). The V end lost 1 base, the J end lost 9 bases, and 13 bases lay between the germline ends. The CDR3 totals 15 residues. CDR3: CATSRVPMEGSPLHF. The CDR3 DNA is TGTGCCACCAGCAGAGTTCCGATGGAGGGTTCACCCCTCCACTTT.

The V gene is TRBV30, the J gene TRBJ2-3; unclear D gene. Trimming removed 2 bases from V and 3 bases from J, with 9 bases in between. The CDR3 totals 13 residues. Germline CDR1 is GTSNPN and CDR2 is SVGIG (reference sequence). CDR3 amino acids: CAWSPTGTDTQYF. CDR3 nucleotide sequence: TGTGCCTGGAGTCCGACTGGGACAGATACGCAGTATTTT.

The chain has TRBV5-1 and TRBJ1-1; possible D gene TRBD1, 6 bases. Trimming took off 4 bases at V and 5 bases at J, with 15 bases between the two ends. CDR3 size: 14 residues. From germline, CDR1 is SGHRS and CDR2 YFSETQ. The CDR3 nucleotides are TGCGCCAGCAGCCCAAGGGAGGGGGAGACTGAAGCTTTCTTT. Its translation: CASSPREGETEAFF.

This rearrangement joins TRBV3-1 (or the pseudogene TRBV3-2) to TRBJ1-1; unclear D gene. The CDR3 contains 13 residues. Trimming left V 6 bases short and J 1 base short, with 9 bases between. The germline V gene encodes CDR1 LGHDT and CDR2 YNNKEL (reference sequence). CDR3 nucleotide sequence: TGTGCCAGCAGGATTAGACAGAACACTGAAGCTTTCTTT. It specifies CASRIRQNTEAFF.

This clone appeared a single time. This chain links TRBV5-5 with TRBJ1-4; TRBD1 might be the D (5 bases). The CDR3 is made up of 18 amino acids. Germline assignment: CDR1 SGHKS and CDR2 YYEKEE (reference sequence). V was shortened by 1 base and J by 3 bases, with 19 bases between the two germline ends. The CDR3 sequence: CASSLFGVREEANEKLFF. Written as DNA, the CDR3 is TGTGCCAGCAGCTTGTTTGGGGTCAGGGAGGAGGCTAATGAAAAACTGTTTTTT.

This rearrangement joins TRBV12-3 or TRBV12-4 to TRBJ2-7; D remains ambiguous. The CDR3 is 13 residues long. V was shortened by 7 bases and J by 0 bases, with 10 bases between the two germline ends. The CDR3 DNA sequence: TGTGCCAGCACCGGCTCTAGCTCCTACGAGCAGTACTTC. This translates into CASTGSSSYEQYF.

The rearrangement joins TRBV3-1 (or the pseudogene TRBV3-2) to TRBJ1-4; the D gene is possibly TRBD1 (6 bases). Germline assignment: CDR1 LGHDT and CDR2 YNNKEL (reference sequence). The germline V and J ends were trimmed by 3 bases and 7 bases, with 12 bases remaining between them. The CDR3 length is 14 residues. CDR3 sequence: CASSQIRGPEKLFF. In DNA, the CDR3 is TGTGCCAGCAGCCAGATCAGGGGACCTGAAAAACTGTTTTTT.

This clone occurred a few times. V usage is TRBV4-3 and J usage is TRBJ2-7, with 10 bases that match TRBD2. Per germline, CDR1 LGHNA and CDR2 YSLEER. This CDR3 spans 16 amino acids. The V segment lost 2 bases and the J segment 5 bases; nucleotides outside the gene matches: 9. The CDR3 is CASSQSWLAGANEQYF. CDR3 nucleotide sequence: TGCGCCAGCAGCCAAAGTTGGCTAGCGGGAGCCAACGAGCAGTACTTC.

The chain employs TRBV19 and TRBJ2-7; 7 bases match TRBD2. With V trimmed by 3 bases and J by 3 bases, 8 bases remained unmatched. This CDR3 is built from 15 residues. Germline CDR1 and CDR2: LNHDA and SQIVND (reference sequence). In DNA form, the CDR3 reads TGTGCCAGTAGTATTGTCGGTTCGGGGGGCTACGAGCAGTACTTC. Amino acid sequence: CASSIVGSGGYEQYF.

As concerns this clone: A much larger clone lies a single base off, so this may be a read error. J is TRBJ2-3 and V is TRBV11-2; TRBD2 aligns across 13 bases. The CDR3 totals 17 residues. J gave up 4 bases and V 1 base, and 5 bases lay outside the gene matches. Germline lookup yields CDR1 SGHAT and CDR2 FQNNGV. CDR3 amino acids: CASSLGTSGSRADTQYF. The CDR3 region has the DNA TGTGCCAGCAGCTTAGGGACTAGCGGGAGTCGCGCAGATACGCAGTATTTT.

This chain links TRBV5-8 with TRBJ2-6; D unclear. The V end lost 0 bases, the J end lost 0 bases, and 4 bases lay between the germline ends. The CDR3 is made up of 15 amino acids. The germline V gene has CDR1 SGHTS and CDR2 YDEGEE. The CDR3 spells CASSLGSSGANVLTF. The CDR3 nucleotides are TGTGCCAGCAGCTTGGGCAGCTCTGGGGCCAACGTCCTGACTTTC. Full variable domain (missing parts from reference TRBV5-8 and TRBJ2-6): EAGVTQSPTHLIKTRGQQATLRCSPISGHTSVYWYQQALGLGLQFLLWYDEGEERNRGNFPPRFSGRQFPNYSSELNVNALELEDSALYLCASSLGSSGANVLTFGAGSRLTVL.

The gene calls are TRBV7-2 and TRBJ2-1; 8 positions match TRBD2. This CDR3 region has 14 residues. The V gene end was trimmed by 6 bases and the J gene end by 5 bases; junction bases not matched to a gene: 6. Germline assignment: CDR1 SGHTA and CDR2 FQGNSA. Here the CDR3 DNA reads TGTGCCAGCAGGAGCGGGAGTGTGAACAATGAGCAGTTCTTC. Encoded protein: CASRSGSVNNEQFF.

This clone was found a few times. DNA of the CDR3: TGTGCCAGCTCTCAGACAGATATGAACACTGAAGCTTTCTTT. Protein sequence: CASSQTDMNTEAFF. The chain uses TRBV18 and TRBJ1-1; D perhaps matches TRBD1 (5 bases). Trimming pared 6 bases from V and 0 bases from J, leaving 11 bases between. CDR1 and CDR2 from the germline V gene are KGHSH and LQKENI. The CDR3 is 14 amino acids.